This T cell receptor (beta chain) was sequenced for a study of blood T cell repertoires in COVID-19. Study summary: COVID-19 samples, acute and convalescent, were from the United States, Italy and Spain. PBMCs, B-cell-depleted T cells, or T cells were the source of the cDNA or gDNA that made up the material.

Original analysis: Reference gene primer amplification yielded estimated nucleated cell counts. Measured with immunoSEQ multiplex PCR; TCRdb has only the in-frame clones, and not every one. V and J calls and clone size are as listed in that table; D and trimming were resolved from the DNA. The profile covers about 15,000 clones, with about 80% appearing a single time and roughly 30% taken by the ten largest. CDR3 size: 14 residues. Germline V lookup: CDR1 SNHLY, CDR2 FYNNEI. V shed 8 bases, J shed 4 bases, and the junction held 7 bases outside the gene matches. The material sequenced was peripheral blood. The chain carries TRBV2 and TRBJ2-2; 7 positions match TRBD1. The origin of this receptor is a man aged 65-85 years with active or convalescent COVID-19. CDR3 DNA sequence: TGTGCCAGCCGAGGCAGGGGGTCCACCGGGGAGCTGTTTTTT. Its translation is CASRGRGSTGELFF.